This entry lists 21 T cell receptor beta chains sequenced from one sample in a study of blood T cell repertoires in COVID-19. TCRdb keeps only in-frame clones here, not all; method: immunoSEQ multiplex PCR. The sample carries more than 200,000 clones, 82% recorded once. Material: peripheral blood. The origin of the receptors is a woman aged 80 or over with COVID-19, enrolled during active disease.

CDR3 nucleotides: TGTGCCAGTAACCAACAGGGGAAGAGTACCTTC. It yields the protein CASNQQGKSTF. The chain links TRBV19 to TRBJ1-2; 7 bases map to TRBD1. Germline V gene data show CDR1 as LNHDA and CDR2 as SQIVND (reference sequence). V shed 7 bases, J shed 14 bases, and the junction held 10 bases outside the gene matches. The CDR3 contains 11 residues.

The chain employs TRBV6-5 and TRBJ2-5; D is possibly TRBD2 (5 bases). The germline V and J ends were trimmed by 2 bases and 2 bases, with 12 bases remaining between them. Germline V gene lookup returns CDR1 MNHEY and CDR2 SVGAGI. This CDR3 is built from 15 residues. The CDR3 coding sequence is TGTGCCAGCAGTTACGGGAGATCTGGACAAGAGACCCAGTACTTC. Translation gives CASSYGRSGQETQYF.

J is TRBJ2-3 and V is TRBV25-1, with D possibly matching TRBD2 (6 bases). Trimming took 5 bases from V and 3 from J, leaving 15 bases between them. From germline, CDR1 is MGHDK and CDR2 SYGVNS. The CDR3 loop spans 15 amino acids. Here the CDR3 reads CASSSSGHLTDTQYF. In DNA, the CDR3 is TGTGCCAGCAGTAGTAGCGGACATTTAACAGATACGCAGTATTTT.

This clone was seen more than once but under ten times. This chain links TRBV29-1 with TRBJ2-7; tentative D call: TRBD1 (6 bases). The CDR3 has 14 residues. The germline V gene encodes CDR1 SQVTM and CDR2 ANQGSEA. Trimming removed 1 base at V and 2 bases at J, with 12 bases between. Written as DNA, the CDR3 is TGCAGCGTTGAAGCCCCTCAGGGGCCCTACGAGCAGTACTTC. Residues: CSVEAPQGPYEQYF.

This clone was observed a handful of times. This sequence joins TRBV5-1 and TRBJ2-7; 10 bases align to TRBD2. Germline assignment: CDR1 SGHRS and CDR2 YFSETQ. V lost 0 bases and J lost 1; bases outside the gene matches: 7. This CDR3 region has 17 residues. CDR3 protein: CASSLVASGGKSYEQYF. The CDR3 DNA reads TGCGCCAGCAGCTTGGTAGCTAGCGGGGGTAAATCCTACGAGCAGTACTTC.

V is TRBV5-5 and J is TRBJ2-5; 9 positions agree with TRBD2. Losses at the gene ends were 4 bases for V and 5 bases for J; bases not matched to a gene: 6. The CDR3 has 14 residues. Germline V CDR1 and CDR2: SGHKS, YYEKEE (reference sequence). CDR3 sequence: CASSAGLAFETQYF. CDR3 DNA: TGTGCCAGCAGCGCAGGACTAGCGTTCGAGACCCAGTACTTC.

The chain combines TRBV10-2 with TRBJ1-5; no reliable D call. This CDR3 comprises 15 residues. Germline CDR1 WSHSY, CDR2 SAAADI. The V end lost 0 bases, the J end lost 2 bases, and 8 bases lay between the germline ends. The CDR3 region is CASSESTQRNQPQHF. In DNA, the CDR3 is TGCGCCAGCAGTGAGTCGACTCAGCGCAATCAGCCCCAGCATTTT.

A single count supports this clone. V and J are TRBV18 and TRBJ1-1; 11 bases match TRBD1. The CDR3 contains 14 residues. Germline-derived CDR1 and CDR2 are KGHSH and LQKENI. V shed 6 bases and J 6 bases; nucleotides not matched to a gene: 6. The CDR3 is CASSRDRGASEAFF. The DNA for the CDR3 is TGTGCCAGCTCCAGGGACAGGGGGGCGTCTGAAGCTTTCTTT.

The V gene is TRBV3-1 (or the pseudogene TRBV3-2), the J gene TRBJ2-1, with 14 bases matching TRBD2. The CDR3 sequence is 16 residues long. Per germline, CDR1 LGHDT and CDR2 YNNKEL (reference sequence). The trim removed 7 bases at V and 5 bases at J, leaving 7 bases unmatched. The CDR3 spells CASTRLAGGKHNEQFF. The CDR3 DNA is TGTGCCAGCACCAGACTAGCGGGAGGGAAGCACAATGAGCAGTTCTTC.

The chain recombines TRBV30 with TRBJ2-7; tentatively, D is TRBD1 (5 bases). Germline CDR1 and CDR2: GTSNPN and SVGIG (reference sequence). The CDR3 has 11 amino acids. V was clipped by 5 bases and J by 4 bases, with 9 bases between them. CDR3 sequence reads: CAWQDRYEQYF. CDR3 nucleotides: TGTGCCTGGCAAGACAGATACGAGCAGTACTTC.

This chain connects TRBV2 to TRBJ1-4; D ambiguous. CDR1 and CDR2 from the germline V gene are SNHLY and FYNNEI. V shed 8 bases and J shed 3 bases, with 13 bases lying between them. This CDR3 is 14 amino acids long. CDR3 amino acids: CASSGGSSNEKLFF. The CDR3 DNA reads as TGTGCCAGCTCGGGAGGCAGTTCTAATGAAAAACTGTTTTTT.

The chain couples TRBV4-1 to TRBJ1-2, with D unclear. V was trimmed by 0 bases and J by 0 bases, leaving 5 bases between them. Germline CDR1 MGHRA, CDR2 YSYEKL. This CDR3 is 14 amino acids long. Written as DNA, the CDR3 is TGCGCCAGCAGCCAAGAGTCTCCTAACTATGGCTACACCTTC. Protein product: CASSQESPNYGYTF.

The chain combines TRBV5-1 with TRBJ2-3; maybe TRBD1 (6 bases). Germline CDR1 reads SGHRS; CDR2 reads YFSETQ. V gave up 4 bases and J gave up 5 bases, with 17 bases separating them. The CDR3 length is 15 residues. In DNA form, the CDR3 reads TGCGCCAGCAGCCTAGGGGGAGAGGTAGGAGATACGCAGTATTTT. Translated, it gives CASSLGGEVGDTQYF.

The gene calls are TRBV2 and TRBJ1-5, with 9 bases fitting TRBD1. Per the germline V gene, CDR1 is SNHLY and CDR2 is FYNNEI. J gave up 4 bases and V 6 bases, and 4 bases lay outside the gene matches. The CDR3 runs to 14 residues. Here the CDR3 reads CASRGGTGNQPQHF. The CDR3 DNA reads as TGTGCCAGCAGGGGGGGGACAGGGAATCAGCCCCAGCATTTT.

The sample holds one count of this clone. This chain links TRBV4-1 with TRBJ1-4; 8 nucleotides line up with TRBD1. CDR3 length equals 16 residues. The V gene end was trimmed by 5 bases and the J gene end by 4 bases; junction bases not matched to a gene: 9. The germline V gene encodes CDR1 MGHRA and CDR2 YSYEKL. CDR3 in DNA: TGCGCCAGCAGCTTACTACCGGGACAGGTTAATGAAAAACTGTTTTTT. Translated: CASSLLPGQVNEKLFF.

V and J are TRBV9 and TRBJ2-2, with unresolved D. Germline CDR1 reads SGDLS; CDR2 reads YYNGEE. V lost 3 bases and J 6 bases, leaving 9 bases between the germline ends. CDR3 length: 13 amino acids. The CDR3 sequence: CASSADISGELFF. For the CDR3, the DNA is TGTGCCAGCAGCGCAGATATCTCCGGGGAGCTGTTTTTT.

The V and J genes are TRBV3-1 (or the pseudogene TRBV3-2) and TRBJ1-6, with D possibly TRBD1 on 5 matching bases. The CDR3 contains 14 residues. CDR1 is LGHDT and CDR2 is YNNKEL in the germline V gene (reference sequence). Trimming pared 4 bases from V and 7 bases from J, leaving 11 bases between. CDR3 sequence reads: CASSRQPQNSPLHF. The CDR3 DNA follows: TGTGCCAGCAGCCGACAGCCTCAAAATTCACCCCTCCACTTT.

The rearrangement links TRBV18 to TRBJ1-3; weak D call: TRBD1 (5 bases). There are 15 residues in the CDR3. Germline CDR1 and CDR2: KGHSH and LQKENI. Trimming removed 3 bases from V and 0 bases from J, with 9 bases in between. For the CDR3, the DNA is TGTGCCAGCTCACCCGACAGTTTCTCTGGAAACACCATATATTTT. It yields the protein CASSPDSFSGNTIYF.

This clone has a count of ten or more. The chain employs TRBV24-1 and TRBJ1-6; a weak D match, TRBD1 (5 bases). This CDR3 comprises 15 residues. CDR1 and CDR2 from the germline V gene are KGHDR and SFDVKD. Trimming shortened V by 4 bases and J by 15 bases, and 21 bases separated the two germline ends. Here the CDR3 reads CATSDKRRGVVLLHF. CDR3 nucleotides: TGTGCCACCAGTGACAAGAGGCGGGGGGTGGTCCTCCTCCACTTT.

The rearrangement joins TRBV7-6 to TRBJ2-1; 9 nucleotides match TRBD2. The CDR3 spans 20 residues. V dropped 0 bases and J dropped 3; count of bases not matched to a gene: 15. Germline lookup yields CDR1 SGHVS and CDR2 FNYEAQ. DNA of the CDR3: TGTGCCAGCAGCTTAGCGCTTCAAGCGGGGGGCTCAACCCGCTACAATGAGCAGTTCTTC. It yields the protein CASSLALQAGGSTRYNEQFF.

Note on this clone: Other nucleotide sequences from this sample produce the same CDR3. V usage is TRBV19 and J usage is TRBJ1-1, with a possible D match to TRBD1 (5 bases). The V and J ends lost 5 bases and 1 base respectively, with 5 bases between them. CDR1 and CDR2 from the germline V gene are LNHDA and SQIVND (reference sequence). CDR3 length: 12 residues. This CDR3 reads CASSDRNTEAFF. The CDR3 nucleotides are TGTGCCAGTAGTGACAGGAACACTGAAGCTTTCTTT.